This T cell receptor beta chain appears in the sequencing data of a study of shared clonotypes between healthy human individuals (dated by TCRdb to the early 2020s). About the study as a whole: A few men and a couple of women, aged 18 to 49 years, made up the cohort. For each donor, CD4 naive and CD4 memory were each run on three plates, CD8 naive on two plates, and CD8 memory on one plate. To increase sequencing depth and limit assay-specific biases, TCR repertoire library preparation and sequencing were carried out by different laboratories using diverse techniques. Each donor's leukapheresis produced roughly between roughly 0.85 and 10 billion PBMCs. To estimate repertoire size and how much clonotype sharing occurs between individuals, the study deeply sequenced the blood TCR repertoires of several healthy adults. The research as a whole found: Across four donors, around 5.4% of naive CD4, over 3% of naive CD8, roughly 2.2% of memory CD4, and 0.4% to 0.45% of memory CD8 clonotypes were shared. Even with the large sequencing depth, rarefaction of the sorted-subset datasets indicated that sequencing was incomplete. Sampling was limited to blood, and TCR repertoires in tissue likely differ from TCR repertoires in blood. Naive subsets generally had larger estimated clonotype richness than memory subsets. Compared with non-shared clonotypes, the clonotypes found in all four sorted-subset donors had higher generation probabilities. Based on pairwise subsampling, the degree of clonotype sharing among donors was expected to be affected by sequencing depth. The genetic and exposure-history diversity represented was limited by the small number of donors.

Healthy HIV-negative adults with no recently reported acute infections or vaccinations were included as donors. All donors were Caucasian adults living in Nashville, Tennessee, USA. CD4+ T cells were enriched by magnetic negative selection; naive cells were then positively selected on CD45RA, and the negative fraction formed the memory subset. Blood was collected by leukapheresis, and PBMCs were isolated by Ficoll-Histopaque density gradient centrifugation and then cryopreserved in liquid nitrogen vapor phase. Analytical flow cytometry was used to check the purity and quantity of each magnetically sorted T cell population. Each sorted fraction had its genomic DNA isolated and then quantified by UV absorbance on a Nanodrop 2000c. Using the deep immunoSEQ assay, TCR CDR3 regions were amplified from genomic DNA by multiplex PCR. Genomic DNA extracted from each cell subset was distributed evenly over all wells of several immunoSEQ 96-well plates, and each plate served as one replicate. For sorted subsets, each replicate PCR was loaded with 150 to 250 ng genomic DNA, equivalent to about 30,000 T cell genomes. The purified libraries were quantified using a Qubit 3.0 fluorometer, sized with a Bioanalyzer 2100, and then quantified again using the KAPA Library Quantification kit. A separate single-read 150-cycle Illumina NextSeq 550 flow cell was used to sequence each immunoSEQ 96-well plate. The paper's processing steps were these. Because the immunoSEQ output included only junctional sequences and no quality scores, the filtering could not be the same as the filtering used for full-length reads. To assign V/J genes and CDR3, sequences were annotated against IMGT germline references using PyIR, a Python wrapper for IgBLAST v1.9. Reads were removed for weak V/J assignments (E-value above 1e-6), missing CDR3, stop codons, out-of-frame junctions, or ambiguous translated residues. A V3J clonotype was defined by an identical inferred V gene, J gene, and CDR3 amino acid sequence. Percentage overlap between repertoires was computed as shared unique clonotypes divided by the size of the smaller repertoire. Three approaches were used to assess repertoire richness: RTK rarefaction, the Chao1 estimator, and Recon v2.1 estimates of unobserved clonotypes. OLGA was used to compute generation probabilities for all TCRbeta clonotypes that the gDNA method yielded from a handful of donors. Not all clones reach the TCRdb copy of this immuneACCESS table, which keeps in-frame sequences only. Checked studies attribute under half of the gap to unresolved V genes and leave the rest unexplained. V and J calls and clone size are given by that table; D and trimming were obtained from the DNA. This sample is represented by 780,000 or so clones; over 60% of them were singletons. The ten largest clones represent 1.8% of the sample.

According to the germline V gene, CDR1 reads KGHSH and CDR2 reads LQKENI. There are 13 amino acids in the CDR3, from cysteine to phenylalanine inclusive. Only the CDR3 part of the read is kept: 39 bases, read in frame from the first base. Ends trimmed: V by 3 bases, J by 6 bases; bases unmatched to a gene: 1. As regards this clone: The target of this receptor is not known. No base quality information exists; no much larger clone differs at one position. Different DNA sequences within this sample yield the same CDR3.

The chain is assembled from TRBV18 and TRBJ1-4; 7 middle bases align to TRBD1. Material for sequencing was memory CD4+ T cells sorted from blood. This specimen's cell subset or site label, interpreted: CD45RA-negative fraction. The source of this sequence is a woman between 25 and 40 years old in good health. The DNA sequence is TGTGCCAGCTCACCGGGGACAGATGAAAAACTGTTTTTT. Its protein is CASSPGTDEKLFF.